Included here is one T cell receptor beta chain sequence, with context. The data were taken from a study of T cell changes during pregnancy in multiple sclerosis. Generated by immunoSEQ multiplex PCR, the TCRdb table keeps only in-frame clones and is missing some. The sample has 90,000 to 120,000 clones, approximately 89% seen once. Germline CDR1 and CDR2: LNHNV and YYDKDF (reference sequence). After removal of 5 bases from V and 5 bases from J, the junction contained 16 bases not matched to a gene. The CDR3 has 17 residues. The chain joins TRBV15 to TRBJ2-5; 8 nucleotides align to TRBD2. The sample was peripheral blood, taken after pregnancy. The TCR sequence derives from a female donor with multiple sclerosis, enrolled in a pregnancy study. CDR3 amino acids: CATSLRGAGGAGETQYF. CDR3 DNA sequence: TGTGCCACCAGCCTCAGGGGTGCCGGGGGGGCGGGGGAGACCCAGTACTTC.